Listed below are T cell receptor beta chains from one sample, sequenced in a study of technical replicates of blood from a handful of donors. Assay used: immunoSEQ multiplex PCR; TCRdb lists only in-frame clones, some missing. The sample has about 12,000 clones, 90% to 95% seen once. The sample comprised PBMCs. Source of these receptors: a human donor in good health. Each CDR3 is given with its conserved first and last residue. The D gene is left open where the match is weak. Only some rows state a clone size, as once, few, many or a class for expanded clones.

abundance	v_gene	d_gene	j_gene	CDR3nt	CDR3aa
-	TRBV4-1	TRBD1	TRBJ2-7	TGCGCCAGCAGCCAAGAGGGACAGGGGGTTTACGAGCAGTACTTC	CASSQEGQGVYEQYF
-	TRBV6-5	-	TRBJ2-5	TGTGCCACGCAGGCAAGCGGGACCCAGTACTTC	CATQASGTQYF
-	TRBV6-1	-	TRBJ2-1	TGTGCCAGCAGTTCTGGGACTTTTCACTACAATGAGCAGTTCTTC	CASSSGTFHYNEQFF
-	TRBV6-6	-	TRBJ2-1	TGTGCCAGCAGTTACTACACCTACAATGAGCAGTTCTTC	CASSYYTYNEQFF
once	TRBV6-6	TRBD1	TRBJ1-1	TGTGCCAGCAGCTTCCCGACAGGGGAGGGCACTGAAGCTTTCTTT	CASSFPTGEGTEAFF
-	TRBV5-3	TRBD2	TRBJ2-3	TGTGCCAGAAGCTTGGGGGGCGGACTAGCGGGAGTTATCGTGTCCCGTTATCCAGATACGCAGTATTTT	CARSLGGGLAGVIVSRYPDTQYF
-	TRBV14	-	TRBJ2-5	TGTGCCAGCAGCCTCCGGTGGGCAGAGACCCAGTACTTC	CASSLRWAETQYF
-	TRBV4-2	TRBD1	TRBJ1-2	TGTGCCAGCAGCCAAGATAAAGGACAGGGATTTGGGTCTAACTATGGCTACACCTTC	CASSQDKGQGFGSNYGYTF
-	TRBV21-1	-	TRBJ1-4	TGTGCCAGCAGTACAGCCCTTAATGAAAAACTGTTTTTT	CASSTALNEKLFF
-	TRBV7-3	-	TRBJ2-1	TGTGCCAGCAGCCCGCTAGTGGGGGGTTTAGGCTCCTACAATGAGCAGTTCTTC	CASSPLVGGLGSYNEQFF
-	TRBV5-4	-	TRBJ2-3	TGTGCCAGCAGCTTGAACGGCCGCGGAGGCACAGATACGCAGTATTTT	CASSLNGRGGTDTQYF
-	TRBV10-2	TRBD1	TRBJ2-7	TGCGCCAGCGCGGGACAGGGTGGCTACGAGCAGTACTTC	CASAGQGGYEQYF
-	TRBV9	TRBD2	TRBJ2-1	TGTGCCAGCAGCCCCCGCTCGGGACTAGCGGGAATCAATGAGCAGTTCTTC	CASSPRSGLAGINEQFF
-	TRBV5-8	-	TRBJ2-7	TGTGCCAGCAGCTTGGTGGGGGGTCGACTTACCTCCTACGAGCAGTACTTC	CASSLVGGRLTSYEQYF
-	TRBV5-1	-	TRBJ1-5	TGCGCCAGCAGCTCAGGAGAGGGAAGCAATCAGCCCCAGCATTTT	CASSSGEGSNQPQHF
-	TRBV9	TRBD2	TRBJ2-1	TGTGCCAGCAGCGCAGGAGTTTCTAGCGGGAGTGAGCCCTACAATGAGCAGTTCTTC	CASSAGVSSGSEPYNEQFF
-	TRBV19	TRBD2	TRBJ2-1	TGTGCCAGCAAGCGGGAGGCCCTTTACAATGAGCAGTTCTTC	CASKREALYNEQFF
-	TRBV15	TRBD1	TRBJ2-5	TGTGCCACCAGCAGAGATATGGGACAGGGCGAGACCCAGTACTTC	CATSRDMGQGETQYF
-	TRBV6-4	-	TRBJ2-4	TGTGCCAGCAGTGGCCTACAGGGAGGGATGGTGTACTTC	CASSGLQGGMVYF
-	TRBV14	TRBD1	TRBJ1-1	TGTGCCAGCAGCCTCCGGACAGGGGGCACTGAAGCTTTCTTT	CASSLRTGGTEAFF
-	TRBV4-1	TRBD2	TRBJ2-7	TGCGCCAGCAGCCAACTGACTAGCGGGGACCCGTACGAGCAGTACTTC	CASSQLTSGDPYEQYF
-	TRBV7-2	-	TRBJ2-7	TGTGCCAGCAGCTTAGCTCAGGGGAGTCCCTACGAGCAGTACTTC	CASSLAQGSPYEQYF
-	TRBV9	-	TRBJ2-2	TGTGCCAGCAGCGTACTATCCGGGGCCGGGGAGCTGTTTTTT	CASSVLSGAGELFF
-	TRBV6-5	-	TRBJ1-2	TGTGCCAGCAGTTATCCGGGAAACTATGGCTACACCTTC	CASSYPGNYGYTF
once	TRBV30	TRBD2	TRBJ2-7	TGTGCCTGGAGGTCCATTCCCGGGACTAGCGGATTCTACGAGCAGTACTTC	CAWRSIPGTSGFYEQYF
-	TRBV7-8	TRBD2	TRBJ2-1	TGTGCCAGCAGCTTAGAAGGGACTAGCGGGAACCTTGAGCAGTTCTTC	CASSLEGTSGNLEQFF